This T cell receptor (beta chain) was sequenced for a study of patients and donors after allogeneic stem cell transplantation. Trimming took off 6 bases at V and 2 bases at J, with 11 bases between the two ends. The CDR3 extends over 14 amino acids. A single record per CDR3 protein comes from TCRdb applying MiXCR to the RT-PCR reads. The table records roughly 960,000 distinct CDR3 sequences, approximately 18% of them present only once. The material sequenced was blood, either unsorted or a sorted T cell fraction (not recorded which). The clonotype comes from a human donor who was either an allogeneic HSCT recipient or a stem cell or donor lymphocyte infusion donor (not recorded which). It is not recorded whose cells these are; they may come from a transplant donor. This chain uses TRBV12-3 or TRBV12-4 with TRBJ1-3, with a weak D call TRBD1 (5 bases). Here the CDR3 DNA reads TGTGCCAGCAGACCTCCGGGGGCTGGAAACACCATATATTTT. Encoded protein: CASRPPGAGNTIYF.